What follows is one TCR beta chain and its context. Its antigen remains unidentified. Sequencing was performed with immunoSEQ multiplex PCR; in TCRdb, only in-frame clones are kept and a portion is missing. The data show approximately 28,000 clones, 85% to 90% seen once. The record originates from a study of OX40 agonist ivuxolimab in advanced cancers. Study-wide results and limits: Circulating CD4+ and CD8+ T cells showed clonal expansion by week 6 at 0.1 to 3.0 mg/kg.

The timepoints at which blood was sampled were baseline, cycle 4 day 1, and cycle 7 day 1. This CDR3 comprises 10 residues. The V gene's germline CDR1 is SGHRS and CDR2 YFSETQ. The germline V and J ends were trimmed by 6 bases and 2 bases, with 3 bases remaining between them. The TCR comes from an adult with an advanced solid tumor such as melanoma, head and neck, liver or kidney cancer. V usage is TRBV5-1 and J usage is TRBJ2-7; D not certain. The input for sequencing was CD4+ or CD8+ T cells sorted from blood, taken in a trial of the OX40 agonist ivuxolimab. This CDR3 is CASTAYEQYF. CDR3 nucleotides: TGCGCCAGCACAGCCTACGAGCAGTACTTC.